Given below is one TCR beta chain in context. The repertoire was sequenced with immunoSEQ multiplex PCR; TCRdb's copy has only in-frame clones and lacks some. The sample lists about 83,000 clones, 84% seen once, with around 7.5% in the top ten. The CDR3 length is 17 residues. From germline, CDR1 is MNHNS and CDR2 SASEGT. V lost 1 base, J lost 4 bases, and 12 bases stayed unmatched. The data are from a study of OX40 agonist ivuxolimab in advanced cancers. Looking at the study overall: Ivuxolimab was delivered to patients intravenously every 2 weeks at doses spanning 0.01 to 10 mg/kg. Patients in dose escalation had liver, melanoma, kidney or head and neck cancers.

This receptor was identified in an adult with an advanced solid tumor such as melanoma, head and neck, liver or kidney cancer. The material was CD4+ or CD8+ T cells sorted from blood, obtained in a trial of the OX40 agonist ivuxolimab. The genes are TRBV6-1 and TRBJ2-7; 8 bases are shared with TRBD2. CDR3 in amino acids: CASSEVGGGGLWYEQYF. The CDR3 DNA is TGTGCCAGCAGTGAAGTCGGCGGCGGGGGGTTGTGGTACGAGCAGTACTTC.